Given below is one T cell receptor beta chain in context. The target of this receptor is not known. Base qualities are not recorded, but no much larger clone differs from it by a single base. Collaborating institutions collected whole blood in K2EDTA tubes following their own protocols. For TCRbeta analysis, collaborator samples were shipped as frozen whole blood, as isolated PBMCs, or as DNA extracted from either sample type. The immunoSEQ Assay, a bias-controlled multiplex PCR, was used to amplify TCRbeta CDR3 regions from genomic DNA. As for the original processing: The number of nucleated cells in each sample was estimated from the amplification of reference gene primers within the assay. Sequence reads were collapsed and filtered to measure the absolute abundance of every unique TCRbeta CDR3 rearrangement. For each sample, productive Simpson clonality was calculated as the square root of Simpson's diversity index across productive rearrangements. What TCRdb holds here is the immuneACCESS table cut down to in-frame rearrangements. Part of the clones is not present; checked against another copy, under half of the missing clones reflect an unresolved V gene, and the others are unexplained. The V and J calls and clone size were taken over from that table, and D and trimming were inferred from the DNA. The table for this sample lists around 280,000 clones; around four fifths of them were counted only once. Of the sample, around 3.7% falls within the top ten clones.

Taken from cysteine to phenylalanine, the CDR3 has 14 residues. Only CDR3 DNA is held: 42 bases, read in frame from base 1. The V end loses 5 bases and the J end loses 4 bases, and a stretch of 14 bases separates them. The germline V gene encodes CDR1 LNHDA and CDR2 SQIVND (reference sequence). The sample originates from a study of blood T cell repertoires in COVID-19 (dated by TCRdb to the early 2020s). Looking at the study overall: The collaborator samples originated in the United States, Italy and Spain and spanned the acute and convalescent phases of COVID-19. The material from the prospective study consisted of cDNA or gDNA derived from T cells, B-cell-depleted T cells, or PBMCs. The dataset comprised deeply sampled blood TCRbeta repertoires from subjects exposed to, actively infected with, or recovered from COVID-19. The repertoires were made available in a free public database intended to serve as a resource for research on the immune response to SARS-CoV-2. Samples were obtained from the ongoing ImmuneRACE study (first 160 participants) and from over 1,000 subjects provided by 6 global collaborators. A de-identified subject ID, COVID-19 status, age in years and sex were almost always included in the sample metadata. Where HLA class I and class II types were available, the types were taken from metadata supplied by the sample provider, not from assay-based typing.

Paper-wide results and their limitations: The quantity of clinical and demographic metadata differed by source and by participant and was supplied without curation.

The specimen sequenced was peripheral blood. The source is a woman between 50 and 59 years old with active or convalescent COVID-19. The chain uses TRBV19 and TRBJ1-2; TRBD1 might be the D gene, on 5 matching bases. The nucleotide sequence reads TGTGCCAGTAGTGCGGGACCAGGAGGCTATGGCTACACCTTC. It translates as CASSAGPGGYGYTF.